This TCR beta chain derives from a study of breast tumors, draining lymph nodes, adjacent tissues. Per the germline V gene, CDR1 is SGHVS and CDR2 is FNYEAQ. V gave up 3 bases and J gave up 7 bases, with 12 bases separating them. The CDR3 covers 13 residues. Each CDR3 protein is one row after TCRdb ran MiXCR on the multiplex PCR reads. The sample contains around 190,000 distinct CDR3 sequences, roughly 30% of which appear only once. The lymph nodes were axillary draining lymph nodes from breast cancer patients. The rearrangement links TRBV7-6 to TRBJ1-1; D not certain. The TCR was taken from a female donor with breast cancer. Some clones in this sample may be carry-over from other donors' samples. The sequenced sample was axillary lymph node tissue. The chain's CDR3 is CASSFDTWGEAFF. In DNA, the CDR3 is TGTGCCAGCAGCTTTGACACCTGGGGTGAAGCTTTCTTT.